Following are 8 T cell receptor beta chains from one sample sequenced in a study of T-cell memory formation after mild COVID-19. TCRdb fed the 5' RACE reads into MiXCR, producing one record per CDR3 protein. The profile shows about 140,000 distinct CDR3 sequences, 11% to 15% of them singletons. Specimen: PBMCs or a T cell subset sorted from them (not recorded which). The receptors derive from an adult woman who had mild COVID-19 (a few samples of this study predate the infection). Cell type and time point are not known.

This clonotype was found many times. The chain joins TRBV24-1 to TRBJ2-1; 12 bases line up with TRBD2. V lost 0 bases, J lost 7 bases, and 6 bases stayed unmatched. This CDR3 contains 17 residues. Per germline, CDR1 KGHDR and CDR2 SFDVKD. The CDR3 sequence is CATSDLMTSGSRNEQFF. The CDR3 DNA sequence: TGTGCCACCAGTGATTTGATGACTAGCGGGAGCCGGAATGAGCAGTTCTTC.

This clonotype has a handful of counts. The chain recombines TRBV14 with TRBJ2-7; possibly TRBD2 for D (5 bases). The CDR3 is made up of 15 amino acids. Trimming removed 2 bases from V and 0 bases from J, with 11 bases in between. Per germline, CDR1 SGHDN and CDR2 FVKESK. The DNA of the CDR3 is TGTGCCAGCAGCCAATTCCCACGGGACTCCTACGAGCAGTACTTC. Amino acid sequence: CASSQFPRDSYEQYF.

This sequence joins TRBV30 and TRBJ2-7; no firm D call. The CDR3 is 11 amino acids. The germline V gene has CDR1 GTSNPN and CDR2 SVGIG (reference sequence). CDR3 in amino acids: CSLSEAYEQYF. CDR3 in DNA: TGTTCGCTTTCAGAAGCCTACGAGCAGTACTTC. Looking up the rest from reference TRBV30 and TRBJ2-7 gives the full variable domain: SQTIHQWPATLVQPVGSPLSLECTVEGTSNPNLYWYRQAAGRGLQLLFYSVGIGQISSEVPQNLSASRPQDRQFILSSKKLLLSDSGFYLCSLSEAYEQYFGPGTRLTVT.

This chain uses TRBV5-6 with TRBJ2-1; D gene unclear. Germline V gives CDR1 SGHDT, CDR2 YYEEEE. The CDR3 sequence is 11 residues long. V lost 4 bases, J lost 10 bases, and 9 bases lay in between. This chain's CDR3 is CASSLIEEQFF. The CDR3 coding sequence is TGTGCCAGCAGCCTTATAGAGGAGCAGTTCTTC.

The chain recombines TRBV12-5 with TRBJ1-4; unclear D gene. Trimming left V 3 bases short and J 4 bases short, with 6 bases between. CDR3 length equals 13 residues. CDR1 is LGHNT and CDR2 is FRNRAP in the germline V gene. CDR3 residues: CASGLGLNEKLFF. The CDR3 nucleotides read TGTGCTAGTGGTTTAGGACTTAATGAAAAACTGTTTTTT.

The chain employs TRBV7-6 and TRBJ2-7, with a possible D match to TRBD1 (5 bases). This CDR3 contains 15 residues. Germline V gives CDR1 SGHVS, CDR2 FNYEAQ. The V end was cut by 5 bases, the J end by 3 bases, with 17 bases between. CDR3 residues: CASSSDSLSFYEQYF. DNA for the CDR3: TGTGCCAGCAGCAGCGACAGCTTGAGTTTCTACGAGCAGTACTTC.

The rearrangement joins TRBV4-1 to TRBJ2-1, with a possible D match to TRBD1 (6 bases). CDR1 and CDR2 (germline): MGHRA, YSYEKL. Trimming took off 0 bases at V and 10 bases at J, with 22 bases between the two ends. The CDR3 loop spans 17 amino acids. Here the CDR3 DNA reads TGCGCCAGCAGCCAAGATGAGTACAGGGACGTCAGGGAGGAGCAGTTCTTC. This encodes CASSQDEYRDVREEQFF.

This clonotype was found many times. The chain carries TRBV2 and TRBJ2-3, with D possibly being TRBD2 (5 bases). V was cut by 4 bases and J by 5 bases, with 19 bases left in between. The germline V gene has CDR1 SNHLY and CDR2 FYNNEI. The CDR3 loop spans 16 amino acids. CDR3 sequence reads: CASSAGGGTSEDTQYF. DNA for the CDR3: TGTGCCAGCAGTGCAGGAGGCGGCACCTCCGAAGATACGCAGTATTTT. Variable domain in full (rest from reference TRBV2 and TRBJ2-3): EPEVTQTPSHQVTQMGQEVILRCVPISNHLYFYWYRQILGQKVEFLVSFYNNEISEKSEIFDDQFSVERPDGSNFTLKIRSTKLEDSAMYFCASSAGGGTSEDTQYFGPGTRLTVL.